These T cell receptor beta chains were read from a single sample in a study of tumor-infiltrating lymphocytes in localized non-small cell lung cancer. Profiled with immunoSEQ multiplex PCR; TCRdb holds only in-frame clones, not every one. This table has 15,000 or so clones, around 41% appearing once. The sample consisted of lung tumor tissue. The receptors were gathered from a human donor with non-small cell lung cancer. CDR3s include the opening cysteine and the closing phenylalanine or tryptophan.

V	J	CDR3
TRBV19	TRBJ1-4	CASRKGGAVEKLFF
TRBV10-3	TRBJ2-3	CAVGTSGATDTQYF
TRBV19	TRBJ2-3	CASSGRLAGGTDTQYF
TRBV7-3	TRBJ2-7	CASSSDRGYEQYF
TRBV19	TRBJ1-1	CASSIRITGNVGKNTEAFF
TRBV2	TRBJ1-5	CASSRGQGIQPQHF
TRBV7-8	TRBJ2-1	CASSRGGAISNEQFF
TRBV11-3	TRBJ1-5	CASSVDRGGQPQHF
TRBV7-2	TRBJ2-2	CASSRGNTGELFF
TRBV7-9	TRBJ1-2	CASSLNQGANYGYTF
TRBV7-9	TRBJ1-3	CASSLRGIRGSGNTIYF
TRBV7-3	TRBJ1-1	CASSLTDRGGAFF
TRBV7-9	TRBJ1-1	CASRAGTTEAFF
TRBV30	TRBJ1-2	CAWDRDLIGYTF
TRBV9	TRBJ1-1	CASSARLTGFMNTEAFF
TRBV7-2	TRBJ1-5	CAAEDALNQPQHF
TRBV27	TRBJ1-4	CASSSLRGTGSEKLFF
TRBV10-3	TRBJ2-5	CAISDPQTGETQYF
TRBV30	TRBJ2-3	CAWNGGGALGDTQYF
TRBV10-3	TRBJ2-7	CAISESISGATLGYEQYF
TRBV5-1	TRBJ2-7	CASSLQGSYEQYF
TRBV28	TRBJ1-2	CASSSTSTGEANYGYTF
TRBV7-9	TRBJ2-1	CASGRVSGPSGNEQFF
TRBV21-1	TRBJ2-3	CASSKAKKHSPSTDTQYF
TRBV6-5	TRBJ1-1	CASRRGLSGTEAFF
TRBV4-1	TRBJ1-2	CASSPRIGQGVPGYTF
TRBV11-3	TRBJ2-2	CASSITGVGAGELFF
TRBV7-3	TRBJ2-7	CASSLASGGNYEQYF
TRBV6-4	TRBJ1-2	CASSRFRTDLMGYTF
TRBV9	TRBJ2-1	CASSPLPNSYNEQFF
TRBV7-6	TRBJ2-7	CASSYGLHYEQYF
TRBV5-1	TRBJ2-7	CASSLAVGQGDEQYF
TRBV6-5	TRBJ1-4	CASSAPGLNEKLFF
TRBV19	TRBJ1-2	CASSIPAYGYTF
TRBV13	TRBJ2-1	CASSLEQGNEFF
TRBV11-2	TRBJ2-3	CASSPGQGGADTQYF
TRBV28	TRBJ2-7	CASRLPLEGVYEQYF
TRBV12-5	TRBJ2-3	CASGQIRDGEKSTDTQYF
TRBV7-3	TRBJ2-2	CASRGAGELFF
TRBV21-1	TRBJ2-1	CASSKGEGEGEQFF
TRBV27	TRBJ2-2	CASVPVYGNTGELFF